This T cell receptor (beta chain) was observed in a study of T cells in Graves' hyperthyroidism and ophthalmopathy. Amplification of TCR beta CDR3 regions used RNA as the template. The study used the HTBI primer set for a first-round RT-PCR of the TCR CDR3. TCRdb used MiXCR to reprocess the multiplex PCR reads, holding one entry per CDR3 protein. This sample has a few hundred thousand distinct CDR3 sequences, with roughly a sixth found just once. V trimming: 0 bases; J trimming: 4 bases; junction bases outside the gene matches: 9. There are 17 residues in the CDR3. The germline V gene encodes CDR1 DFQATT and CDR2 SNEGSKA (reference sequence).

The source material was blood. The V gene is TRBV20-1, the J gene TRBJ2-2; 9 bases line up with TRBD1. The receptor comes from a woman aged 18 to 35 with Graves' ophthalmopathy. DNA of the CDR3: TGCAGTGCTAGAGATTTTAAAGGACAGGGGCTCACCGGGGAGCTGTTTTTT. Its protein is CSARDFKGQGLTGELFF.